The next 30 T cell receptor beta chains were all read from a single sample in a study of response to subunit inactivated influenza vaccine. MiXCR, applied by TCRdb to the RT-PCR reads, yields one record per CDR3 protein. The data hold about 520,000 distinct CDR3 sequences, with approximately 7.2% observed a single time. The material was PBMCs from blood, obtained about 24 months after vaccination. Receptors originate from a man between 50 and 69 years old who received an inactivated influenza vaccine.

This sequence joins TRBV11-2 and TRBJ2-5; D perhaps matches TRBD2 (6 bases). This CDR3 spans 15 amino acids. The germline CDR1 and CDR2 sequences are SGHAT and FQNNGV. Trimming cost V 5 bases and J 0 bases, with 13 bases left between them. In DNA form, the CDR3 reads TGTGCCAGCAGCCTTAAGCGGGCGCACCAAGAGACCCAGTACTTC. It translates to CASSLKRAHQETQYF.

The J gene is TRBJ2-1, the V gene TRBV24-1, with TRBD2 matching over 12 bases. The germline V gene encodes CDR1 KGHDR and CDR2 SFDVKD. The CDR3 has 17 residues. Unmatched junction bases numbered 3, after V lost 2 bases and J lost 2 bases. The CDR3 DNA sequence: TGTGCCACCAGTGATTGGACTAGCGGGATCACCTACAATGAGCAGTTCTTC. Protein sequence: CATSDWTSGITYNEQFF.

In its sample, this clonotype was seen a few times. This chain joins TRBV3-1 and TRBJ2-2, with no clear D. Trimming took off 4 bases at V and 0 bases at J, with 18 bases between the two ends. The CDR3 covers 18 residues. Germline V lookup: CDR1 LGHDT, CDR2 YNNKEL (reference sequence). CDR3 sequence (DNA): TGTGCCAGCAGCCGATTTAGTTCCTGGGATGCGAACACCGGGGAGCTGTTTTTT. Translating gives CASSRFSSWDANTGELFF.

In its sample, this clonotype was seen many times. The chain employs TRBV5-1 and TRBJ1-4; D gene unclear. Germline V CDR1 and CDR2: SGHRS, YFSETQ. CDR3 length equals 15 residues. Trimming took off 0 bases at V and 6 bases at J, with 12 bases between the two ends. This CDR3 reads CASSLAGRVDEKLFF. CDR3 nucleotides: TGCGCCAGCAGCTTGGCGGGTCGGGTGGATGAAAAACTGTTTTTT. The full variable domain, with the rest looked up from reference TRBV5-1 and TRBJ1-4, is KAGVTQTPRYLIKTRGQQVTLSCSPISGHRSVSWYQQTPGQGLQFLFEYFSETQRNKGNFPGRFSGRQFSNSRSEMNVSTLELGDSALYLCASSLAGRVDEKLFFGSGTQLSVL.

Only a few counts were recorded for this clonotype. The chain is built from TRBV20-1 and TRBJ2-2; 9 nucleotides align to TRBD1. Per the germline V gene, CDR1 is DFQATT and CDR2 is SNEGSKA (reference sequence). The trim removed 7 bases at V and 1 base at J, leaving 1 base unmatched. The CDR3 runs to 13 residues. The CDR3, as DNA: TGCAGTGGGGGACAGGGGAACACCGGGGAGCTGTTTTTT. Translated, it gives CSGGQGNTGELFF.

CDR3 sequence (DNA): TGTGCCAGCAGCCCCGGGACAGGGGGCGAGACCCAGCATTTT. Protein: CASSPGTGGETQHF. V gene TRBV7-9 combines with J gene TRBJ1-5; 12 bases map to TRBD1. The CDR3 totals 14 residues. Trimming cost V 5 bases and J 11 bases; bases outside gene matches: 7. From germline, CDR1 is SEHNR and CDR2 FQNEAQ (reference sequence). The full variable domain, completed using reference TRBV7-9 and TRBJ1-5, is DTGVSQNPRHKITKRGQNVTFRCDPISEHNRLYWYRQTLGQGPEFLTYFQNEAQLEKSRLLSDRFSAERPKGSFSTLEIQRTEQGDSAMYLCASSPGTGGETQHFGDGTRLSIL.

This chain joins TRBV20-1 and TRBJ2-5, with 9 bases that match TRBD1. Germline values: CDR1 DFQATT, CDR2 SNEGSKA (reference sequence). The CDR3 covers 15 residues. V shed 6 bases, J shed 4 bases, and the junction held 12 bases outside the gene matches. The CDR3 DNA is TGCAGTGCAAATACCGGGACAGGGATTTCAGAGACCCAGTACTTC. Translation gives CSANTGTGISETQYF.

This clonotype was detected ten times or more. The J gene is TRBJ1-3, the V gene TRBV7-2; D unresolved. V was trimmed by 1 base and J by 0 bases, leaving 4 bases between them. Germline CDR1 and CDR2: SGHTA and FQGNSA. The CDR3 is 14 residues long. Written as DNA, the CDR3 is TGTGCCAGCAGCTTAGGCAGCTCTGGAAACACCATATATTTT. This encodes CASSLGSSGNTIYF.

In this sample, this clonotype turned up many times. The chain couples TRBV10-3 to TRBJ2-5; no clear D. V gave up 3 bases and J gave up 2 bases, with 1 base separating them. This CDR3 spans 11 amino acids. The germline V gene encodes CDR1 ENHRY and CDR2 SYGVKD. The CDR3 reads CAISDQETQYF. As DNA, the CDR3 is TGTGCCATCAGTGATCAAGAGACCCAGTACTTC.

The J gene is TRBJ2-7, the V gene TRBV7-2; possible D gene TRBD1, 6 bases. Germline V gene sequence: CDR1 SGHTA, CDR2 FQGNSA. The CDR3 has 15 amino acids. The ends were cut back, 5 bases at V and 3 bases at J, with 17 bases in the middle. The CDR3: CASSPTQGSLYEQYF. The CDR3 DNA sequence: TGTGCCAGCAGCCCCACTCAGGGGTCCCTCTACGAGCAGTACTTC.

This clonotype was seen a handful of times. The chain uses TRBV28 and TRBJ2-3; D is unclear. Trimming pared 7 bases from V and 2 bases from J, leaving 10 bases between. The CDR3 is 13 residues long. CDR1 is MDHEN and CDR2 is SYDVKM in the germline V gene. CDR3 residues: CASTPDLTDTQYF. The CDR3 DNA reads as TGTGCCAGCACCCCGGACCTCACAGATACGCAGTATTTT.

This clonotype was detected ten times or more. The rearrangement uses TRBV5-1 and TRBJ1-1, with D possibly being TRBD1 (5 bases). The CDR3 has 14 residues. The V and J ends lost 4 bases and 5 bases respectively, with 15 bases between them. The germline V gene has CDR1 SGHRS and CDR2 YFSETQ. CDR3 sequence (DNA): TGCGCCAGCAGCCGCGGCCAGGGCCCTACTGAAGCTTTCTTT. It codes for CASSRGQGPTEAFF.

This clonotype was observed at least ten times. This chain links TRBV6-1 with TRBJ2-4, with D perhaps matching TRBD1 (5 bases). Looked up from germline, CDR1 is MNHNS and CDR2 is SASEGT. The length of the CDR3 is 14 residues. The V end lost 5 bases, the J end lost 1 base, and 9 bases lay between the germline ends. For the CDR3, the DNA is TGTGCCAGCAGTCAACAGGCCGCCAAAAACATTCAGTACTTC. It codes for CASSQQAAKNIQYF.

This clonotype was detected a few times. The chain couples TRBV7-8 to TRBJ2-2; TRBD1 agrees at 8 bases. Trimming removed 4 bases from V and 3 bases from J; junction bases left unmatched: 7. This CDR3 has 16 amino acids. Germline CDR1 SGHVS, CDR2 FQNEAQ. CDR3: CASSWTTGDDTGELFF. Here the CDR3 DNA reads TGTGCCAGCAGCTGGACGACAGGGGATGACACCGGGGAGCTGTTTTTT.

The chain couples TRBV6-5 to TRBJ2-7, with 8 bases fitting TRBD2. The V and J ends lost 4 bases and 0 bases, in that order; junction bases with no gene match: 5. The CDR3 runs 15 residues. Germline loops: CDR1 MNHEY, CDR2 SVGAGI. The CDR3: CASSFSRGGSYEQYF. Written as DNA, the CDR3 is TGTGCCAGCAGTTTCTCTCGGGGGGGCTCCTACGAGCAGTACTTC.

This chain uses TRBV29-1 with TRBJ1-2; D is uncertain. From germline, CDR1 is SQVTM and CDR2 ANQGSEA. CDR3 length: 13 residues. Trimming cost V 7 bases and J 2 bases, with 14 bases left between them. CDR3 protein: CSARKSTNYGYTF. The CDR3 nucleotides are TGCAGCGCGAGGAAAAGCACAAACTATGGCTACACCTTC.

J is TRBJ2-7 and V is TRBV7-2, with a possible D match to TRBD2 (6 bases). V lost 2 bases to trimming and J lost 0 bases, with 11 bases between them. This CDR3 is 15 amino acids long. Germline CDR1 reads SGHTA; CDR2 reads FQGNSA. This chain's CDR3 is CASSLSSGFSYEQYF. CDR3 nucleotides: TGTGCCAGCAGCTTATCAAGCGGGTTCTCCTACGAGCAGTACTTC.

The table lists this clonotype with many counts. One junction end does not reproduce the germline sequence, and a read error may be involved. V and J are TRBV4-1 and TRBJ2-1; 7 positions agree with TRBD1. Germline CDR1 is MGHRA and CDR2 is YSYEKL. There are 15 residues in the CDR3. The CDR3 DNA reads TGCGCCAGCAGCAAAGACAGGGTTTTCTACAATGAGCAGTTCTTC. Encoded protein: CASSKDRVFYNEQFF.

This clonotype has more than one count but fewer than ten. The chain is built from TRBV11-2 and TRBJ2-1; 9 nucleotides match TRBD2. V was pared by 4 bases and J by 0 bases, with 13 bases of the junction left unmatched. The CDR3 covers 19 residues. The germline V gene has CDR1 SGHAT and CDR2 FQNNGV. The CDR3 coding sequence is TGTGCCAGCAGCTCCCAAAGGGCTAGCGGGGAAAGCTCCTACAATGAGCAGTTCTTC. This gives the protein CASSSQRASGESSYNEQFF.

This clonotype has at least ten counts. V is TRBV4-1 and J is TRBJ2-2; perhaps TRBD2 as D (5 bases). Germline values: CDR1 MGHRA, CDR2 YSYEKL. V lost 0 bases to trimming and J lost 4 bases, with 12 bases between them. The CDR3 runs to 16 residues. CDR3 in DNA: TGCGCCAGCAGCCAAGATTCCCGGGGTATCACCGGGGAGCTGTTTTTT. It translates to CASSQDSRGITGELFF.

This clonotype was counted a few times. J is TRBJ2-3 and V is TRBV10-3; D may match TRBD1 or TRBD2 (5 bases each). Trimming took 4 bases from V and 7 from J, leaving 18 bases between them. Germline V gene lookup returns CDR1 ENHRY and CDR2 SYGVKD. The CDR3 totals 15 residues. CDR3 nucleotide sequence: TGTGCCATCAGTGGGGCTGGTGGGGGAGAAAATACGCAGTATTTT. Translating it yields CAISGAGGGENTQYF.

This clonotype appeared many times. The chain uses TRBV15 and TRBJ2-2, with 11 bases identical to TRBD2. Trimming took 1 base from V and 7 from J; bases not matched to a gene: 2. Germline-derived CDR1 and CDR2 are LNHNV and YYDKDF (reference sequence). The CDR3 is 15 amino acids. This CDR3 reads CATSRVLAGGGELFF. The DNA for the CDR3 is TGTGCCACCAGCAGAGTTCTAGCGGGAGGCGGGGAGCTGTTTTTT.

This clonotype was counted a few times. The rearrangement joins TRBV25-1 to TRBJ1-1; D unresolved. This CDR3 is 16 amino acids long. The V gene lost 2 bases and the J gene lost 6 bases, with 19 bases spanning the gap. Germline V gene sequence: CDR1 MGHDK, CDR2 SYGVNS. The CDR3 bases are TGTGCCAGCAGTGAACTCGGGCTAGGAGCGATGTCTGAAGCTTTCTTT. It codes for CASSELGLGAMSEAFF.

Many counts were recorded for this clonotype. The chain uses TRBV6-2 or TRBV6-3 and TRBJ2-5; 12 nucleotides align to TRBD2. Trimming cost V 5 bases and J 7 bases; bases outside gene matches: 5. The CDR3 extends over 14 amino acids. Germline-derived CDR1 and CDR2 are MNHEY and SVGEGT. CDR3 residues: CASSRGLAGTTQYF. Here the CDR3 DNA reads TGTGCCAGCAGTCGCGGACTAGCGGGGACGACCCAGTACTTC.

This clonotype appeared a few times. The rearrangement links TRBV7-9 to TRBJ2-1, with D possibly matching TRBD1 (6 bases). The V end was cut by 4 bases, the J end by 4 bases, with 14 bases between. From germline, CDR1 is SEHNR and CDR2 FQNEAQ (reference sequence). This CDR3 spans 15 amino acids. Here the CDR3 DNA reads TGTGCCAGCAGCTCCCCCGGGACAAGGTACAATGAGCAGTTCTTC. Translating it yields CASSSPGTRYNEQFF. Using reference TRBV7-9 and TRBJ2-1 for the parts outside the CDR3, the full variable domain is DTGVSQNPRHKITKRGQNVTFRCDPISEHNRLYWYRQTLGQGPEFLTYFQNEAQLEKSRLLSDRFSAERPKGSFSTLEIQRTEQGDSAMYLCASSSPGTRYNEQFFGPGTRLTVL.

The chain employs TRBV20-1 and TRBJ2-7; D gene uncertain. V lost 2 bases to trimming and J lost 3 bases, with 20 bases between them. The CDR3 has 16 amino acids. Per germline, CDR1 DFQATT and CDR2 SNEGSKA (reference sequence). In DNA, the CDR3 is TGCAGTGCTAGACCTCCCGCGACCTTTTTGATCTACGAGCAGTACTTC. Translation: CSARPPATFLIYEQYF.

Concerning this clonotype: A read error may be the cause here, since a much bigger clone is one base away. The V gene is TRBV3-1, the J gene TRBJ2-7, with 7 positions matching TRBD2. CDR1 LGHDT and CDR2 YNNKEL come from the germline V gene (reference sequence). The CDR3 sequence is 13 residues long. The CDR3 sequence: CTSSQRTSREQYF. In nucleotides, the CDR3 is TGTACCAGCAGCCAAAGGACTAGTCGCGAGCAGTACTTC.

V usage is TRBV29-1 and J usage is TRBJ1-1; TRBD1 is a possible D gene (6 bases). The length of the CDR3 is 13 residues. From germline, CDR1 is SQVTM and CDR2 ANQGSEA. V was cut by 4 bases and J by 1 base, with 10 bases left in between. The DNA of the CDR3 is TGCAGCGTTGTGGGACAAGCGAACACTGAAGCTTTCTTT. Its protein is CSVVGQANTEAFF. The full variable domain, its missing parts supplied by reference TRBV29-1 and TRBJ1-1, is SAVISQKPSRDICQRGTSLTIQCQVDSQVTMMFWYRQQPGQSLTLIATANQGSEATYESGFVIDKFPISRPNLTFSTLTVSNMSPEDSSIYLCSVVGQANTEAFFGQGTRLTVV.

The chain links TRBV2 to TRBJ2-7, with 13 bases that match TRBD2. The CDR3 is 19 residues long. From germline, CDR1 is SNHLY and CDR2 FYNNEI. V was clipped by 7 bases and J by 2 bases; unmatched bases: 17. CDR3 loop: CASTPRLPGLAGTTYEQYF. The CDR3 DNA is TGTGCCAGCACCCCGCGGTTGCCGGGACTAGCGGGAACTACCTACGAGCAGTACTTC.

This clonotype was counted many times. Being one base from a much bigger clone, this may be a read error. The chain employs TRBV4-3 and TRBJ1-2; 9 bases fit TRBD1. This CDR3 has 14 residues. Trimming cost V 1 base and J 3 bases; bases outside gene matches: 0. Germline V lookup: CDR1 LGHNA, CDR2 YSLEER. The CDR3 spells CASSQGTGDYGYTF. DNA of the CDR3: TGCGCCAGCAGCCAAGGGACAGGGGACTATGGCTACACCTTC.